This T cell receptor (beta chain) was found in a study of OX40 agonist ivuxolimab in advanced cancers. Background on the study: Hepatocellular carcinoma, melanoma, renal cell or head and neck cancer was diagnosed in the dose-escalation patients.

Notes on the study in general: Low levels of normalized T-cell clonal expansion also appeared in some nonresponders. The study observed clonal expansion of CD4+ and CD8+ blood T cells by week 6 at 0.1 to 3.0 mg/kg. Mean expanded clone counts were higher in CD8+ than CD4+ T cells.

There are 14 residues in the CDR3. Germline V gene sequence: CDR1 SGHNT, CDR2 YYREEE (reference sequence). V lost 4 bases and J 0 bases, leaving 10 bases between the germline ends. Concerning this clone: Its antigen is not identified.

Produced via immunoSEQ multiplex PCR; TCRdb's table is partial and in-frame only. The sample has tens of thousands of clones; 91% are singletons. V usage is TRBV5-4 and J usage is TRBJ1-1; D is unresolved. The sequence was obtained from an adult with an advanced solid tumor such as melanoma, head and neck, liver or kidney cancer. The source material was CD4+ or CD8+ T cells sorted from blood, sampled in a trial of the OX40 agonist ivuxolimab. The CDR3 loop reads CASSLELMNTEAFF. In nucleotides, the CDR3 is TGTGCCAGCAGCCTGGAGCTAATGAACACTGAAGCTTTCTTT. Full variable domain (rest looked up from reference TRBV5-4 and TRBJ1-1): ETGVTQSPTHLIKTRGQQVTLRCSSQSGHNTVSWYQQALGQGPQFIFQYYREEENGRGNFPPRFSGLQFPNYSSELNVNALELDDSALYLCASSLELMNTEAFFGQGTRLTVV.